This T cell receptor beta chain was observed in a study of blood T cell repertoires in COVID-19. Overall study: Researchers got acute and convalescent COVID-19 samples from the United States, Italy and Spain. T cells, B-cell-depleted T cells, or PBMCs provided the cDNA or gDNA that served as material.

Method: immunoSEQ multiplex PCR; TCRdb's copy keeps in-frame clones and lacks some. The sample has about 30,000 clones; about 84% are singletons. J lost 3 bases, V lost 4 bases, and 7 bases had no gene match. This CDR3 is 16 amino acids long. Germline lookup yields CDR1 LGHDT and CDR2 YNNKEL (reference sequence). This sequence originates from a man between 65 and 85 years old with COVID-19, enrolled during active disease. Input material: peripheral blood. The chain joins TRBV3-1 (or the pseudogene TRBV3-2) to TRBJ2-4; TRBD1 matches at 9 bases. CDR3 residues: CASSPGQGRGKNIQYF. The CDR3, as DNA: TGTGCCAGCAGCCCGGGACAGGGAAGAGGCAAAAACATTCAGTACTTC.